These T cell receptor beta chains were read from a single sample in a study of regulatory T cells in long-lasting Graves disease. TCRdb processed the multiplex PCR reads anew with MiXCR; each CDR3 protein has one entry. This repertoire shows some 250,000 distinct CDR3 sequences, 18% found once; its top ten account for about 15%. The same sample was also used in a study of T cells in Graves' hyperthyroidism and ophthalmopathy.

Sequencing was performed on peripheral blood mononuclear cells (PBMCs), taken at new diagnosis, from a patient treated with antithyroid drugs. The source is a woman in her twenties or thirties with Graves disease. The CDR3 runs from the conserved cysteine through the conserved F or W. Fields, in order: clone size, J gene, D gene, V gene, CDR3 protein, CDR3 DNA. D genes are given only for firm matches. Size is omitted from some rows. Given values are once, few, many or a class for expanded clones.

many,TRBJ2-7,TRBD1,TRBV11-2,CASSITGTGASQYF,TGTGCCAGCAGCATTACCGGGACAGGGGCTTCGCAGTACTTC
NA,TRBJ2-7,TRBD1,TRBV27,CASSPVPGQGAYEQYF,TGTGCCAGCAGTCCCGTCCCGGGACAGGGGGCCTACGAGCAGTACTTC
many,TRBJ1-5,NA,TRBV12-5,CASAIEWTADQPQHF,TGTGCTAGTGCTATCGAATGGACTGCCGATCAGCCCCAGCATTTT
NA,TRBJ2-7,TRBD1,TRBV15,CATSRDRTGQYF,TGTGCCACCAGCAGAGATAGGACAGGGCAGTACTTC
many,TRBJ1-1,NA,TRBV2,CASVYGGTEAFF,TGTGCCAGCGTATACGGGGGGACTGAAGCTTTCTTT
few,TRBJ1-1,NA,TRBV19,CASSIDRNTEAFF,TGTGCCAGTAGTATAGACAGGAACACTGAAGCTTTCTTT
many,TRBJ1-2,NA,TRBV18,CASSPRQSMHYGYTF,TGTGCCAGCTCACCACGTCAGTCAATGCACTATGGCTACACCTTC
many,TRBJ1-5,NA,TRBV6-1,CASTISSGQPQHF,TGTGCCAGCACCATAAGTAGTGGGCAGCCCCAGCATTTT
NA,TRBJ2-7,TRBD1,TRBV28,CASSPGQGLSYEQYF,TGTGCCAGCAGTCCCGGACAGGGGCTTTCCTACGAGCAGTACTTC
many,TRBJ1-6,NA,TRBV6-2/TRBV6-3,CASTSRTELNSPLHF,TGTGCCAGCACAAGCCGGACAGAACTTAATTCACCCCTCCACTTT
many,TRBJ1-2,NA,TRBV29-1,CSVEDPVTNGYTF,TGCAGCGTTGAAGATCCAGTGACGAATGGCTACACCTTC
NA,TRBJ2-3,TRBD2,TRBV12-3/TRBV12-4,CASSLRTSGGRTDTQYF,TGTGCCAGCAGTTTAAGGACTAGCGGGGGACGCACAGATACGCAGTATTTT
once,TRBJ2-1,TRBD2,TRBV2,CASIPGTSGYNEQFF,TGTGCCAGCATCCCCGGGACTAGCGGCTACAATGAGCAGTTCTTC
many,TRBJ1-4,NA,TRBV27,CASSSKTQATNEKLFF,TGTGCCAGCAGCTCCAAAACACAGGCAACTAATGAAAAACTGTTTTTT
many,TRBJ2-3,NA,TRBV2,CATIHLVGTDTQYF,TGTGCCACTATCCACCTTGTGGGCACAGATACGCAGTATTTT
NA,TRBJ2-7,TRBD1,TRBV4-2,CASSPTGILTLSPYEQYF,TGTGCCAGCAGCCCGACAGGGATTCTTACACTAAGCCCCTACGAGCAGTACTTC
NA,TRBJ1-1,NA,TRBV7-2,CASSPRPDTEAFF,TGTGCCAGCAGCCCCCGGCCGGACACTGAAGCTTTCTTT
many,TRBJ2-3,NA,TRBV6-5,CASSYRDITDTQYF,TGTGCCAGCAGCTACCGGGACATAACAGATACGCAGTATTTT
many,TRBJ1-1,NA,TRBV2,CASSVRGEAFF,TGTGCCAGTTCCGTGCGGGGCGAAGCTTTCTTT
many,TRBJ2-3,NA,TRBV7-6,CASSPVRGPDTQYF,TGTGCCAGCAGCCCCGTCCGGGGCCCAGATACGCAGTATTTT
NA,TRBJ1-1,TRBD1,TRBV20-1,CSVRTGGMNTEAFF,TGCAGTGTTAGGACAGGGGGTATGAACACTGAAGCTTTCTTT
many,TRBJ2-7,TRBD1,TRBV5-5,CASSFAPGGTYEQYF,TGTGCCAGCAGCTTCGCTCCAGGGGGAACCTACGAGCAGTACTTC
NA,TRBJ1-2,NA,TRBV6-1,CASSEAGYTNYGYTF,TGTGCCAGCAGTGAAGCAGGGTATACTAACTATGGCTACACCTTC
many,TRBJ2-3,NA,TRBV3-1,CASSRRPAGPSADTQYF,TGTGCCAGCAGCCGTCGCCCGGCGGGACCTAGCGCAGATACGCAGTATTTT
many,TRBJ1-5,NA,TRBV28,CASSLTPGLGNQPQHF,TGTGCCAGCAGTCTTACTCCAGGGTTAGGGAATCAGCCCCAGCATTTT
many,TRBJ1-1,NA,TRBV2,CASRLGPGTEAFF,TGTGCCAGCAGGCTCGGACCGGGCACTGAAGCTTTCTTT
once,TRBJ1-1,TRBD1,TRBV3-1,CASSPDRGNTEAFF,TGTGCCAGCTCGCCAGACAGGGGGAACACTGAAGCTTTCTTT